This T cell receptor (beta chain) was retrieved from a study of shared clonotypes between healthy human individuals. TCRdb's table, derived via immunoSEQ multiplex PCR, lists solely in-frame clones and lacks some. The sample holds around 1.9 million clones, 93% seen once. This CDR3 contains 17 residues. CDR1 and CDR2 (germline): LGHNA, YSLEER. V shed 0 bases and J shed 2 bases, with 14 bases lying between them. Cells designated naive CD8 were CD45RO-negative and were positively selected for CCR7, with terminally differentiated effector memory CD45RA+ cells excluded. This sequence was found in a man aged 18 to 35 in good health. Some clones in this sample may be carry-over from other donors' samples. The chain has TRBV4-3 and TRBJ2-1, with D possibly TRBD2 on 6 matching bases. Material: naive CD8+ T cells from PBMCs. Here the CDR3 DNA reads TGCGCCAGCAGCCAAGATTCGGGAGTACCTACCTACAATGAGCAGTTCTTC. This translates into CASSQDSGVPTYNEQFF.